The T cell receptor beta chain described here comes from a study of molecular identifiers for immune sequencing clone quantification. About the research overall: In replicates, RNA taken from about 19,000 or 110,000 naive CD8 cells was divided five ways, and four portions underwent sequencing.

This clonotype was counted a few times. Antigen: not known. RNA fractions of 10%, 30% or 50% and about 18,000 to 1,000,000 sorted cells were the source of naive CD8 libraries. Sorting isolated naive CD8 T cells as CD8+CD4-CCR7+CD45RA+ events. Germline lookup yields CDR1 PRHDT and CDR2 FYEKMQ (reference sequence). The J segment lost 7 bases and the V segment lost 4 bases, leaving 8 bases of the junction unmatched. CDR3 length: 15 residues. TCRdb itself ran the PCR reads through MiXCR, one entry per CDR3 protein. The repertoire consists of under 600,000 distinct CDR3 sequences, with around 25% occurring once and the leading ten covering around 0.78%. Study-wide results and caveats: The share of molecules held by clones above 20 RNA copies was over 97% in effector cells and under 1% in naive cells.

This clonotype was sampled from a human donor in good health. Some libraries in this study had Jurkat cell RNA spiked in. The sample comprised naive CD8+ T cells from blood, with Jurkat cell RNA spiked in. Noted subset: FACS-sorted CD8+CD4-CCR7+CD45RA+ naive T cells. The genes are TRBV13 and TRBJ2-4, with 9 bases identical to TRBD1. The CDR3 is CASSSTTGGTNIQYF. In nucleotides, the CDR3 is TGTGCCAGCAGCTCCACGACAGGGGGTACGAACATTCAGTACTTC.